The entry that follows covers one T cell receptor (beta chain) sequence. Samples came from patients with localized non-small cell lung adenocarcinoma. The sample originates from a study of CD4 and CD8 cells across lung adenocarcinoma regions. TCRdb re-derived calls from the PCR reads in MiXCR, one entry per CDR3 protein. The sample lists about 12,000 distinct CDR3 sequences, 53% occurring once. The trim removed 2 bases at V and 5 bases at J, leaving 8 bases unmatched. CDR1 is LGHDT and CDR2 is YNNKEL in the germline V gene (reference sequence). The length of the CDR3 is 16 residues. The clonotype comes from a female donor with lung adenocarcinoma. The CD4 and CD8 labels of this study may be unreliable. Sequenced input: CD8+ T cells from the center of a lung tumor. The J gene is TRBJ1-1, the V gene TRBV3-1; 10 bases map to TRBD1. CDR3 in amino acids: CASSQLGTGVRTEAFF. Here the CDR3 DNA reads TGTGCCAGCAGCCAACTCGGGACAGGGGTACGGACTGAAGCTTTCTTT. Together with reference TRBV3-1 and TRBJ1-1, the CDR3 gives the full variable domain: DTAVSQTPKYLVTQMGNDKSIKCEQNLGHDTMYWYKQDSKKFLKIMFSYNNKELIINETVPNRFSPKSPDKAHLNLHINSLELGDSAVYFCASSQLGTGVRTEAFFGQGTRLTVV.